The 7 T cell receptor beta chains below come from one sample, sequenced in a study of T cell responses to AZD1222 COVID-19 vaccine. Sequencing used immunoSEQ multiplex PCR; TCRdb keeps in-frame clones, though not all of them. Of about 94,000 clones in the sample, nearly 90% are singletons; the top ten hold about an eighth. The material was peripheral blood, obtained on day 0 of AZD1222 vaccination. The receptors shown here come from an adult in good health.

The CDR3 is CASSQDEYGGSTDTQYF. The CDR3 bases are TGTGCCAGCAGCCAAGACGAATACGGGGGGAGCACAGATACGCAGTATTTT. V and J are TRBV4-2 and TRBJ2-3; 7 positions agree with TRBD2. The trim removed 0 bases at V and 0 bases at J, leaving 6 bases unmatched. This CDR3 is built from 17 residues. CDR1 is LGHNA, CDR2 YNFKEQ, per germline.

This CDR3 is CAWGMVVNTEAFF. In nucleotides, the CDR3 is TGTGCCTGGGGGATGGTAGTGAACACTGAAGCTTTCTTT. The chain is built from TRBV30 and TRBJ1-1; no clear D. The V gene lost 5 bases and the J gene lost 0 bases, with 10 bases spanning the gap. CDR1 and CDR2 (germline): GTSNPN, SVGIG (reference sequence). This CDR3 has 13 amino acids.

The chain uses TRBV6-5 and TRBJ1-1, with 8 nucleotides matching TRBD1. Unmatched junction bases numbered 4, after V lost 6 bases and J lost 1 base. Germline V lookup: CDR1 MNHEY, CDR2 SVGAGI. The CDR3 consists of 14 residues. The CDR3 DNA reads TGTGCCAGCAGGGCTGACAGGGGGAACACTGAAGCTTTCTTT. This translates into CASRADRGNTEAFF.

The chain combines TRBV7-3 with TRBJ1-1; the D gene is possibly TRBD1 (5 bases). The V gene lost 2 bases and the J gene lost 5 bases, with 12 bases spanning the gap. Germline CDR1 and CDR2: SGHTA and FQGTGA. This CDR3 is built from 14 residues. CDR3 DNA: TGTGCCAGCAGCTTACGGCAGGGTCAGACTGAAGCTTTCTTT. As protein: CASSLRQGQTEAFF.

This clone showed up just a few times. The chain couples TRBV9 to TRBJ1-2, with TRBD1 as a possible D gene (6 bases). The V gene lost 6 bases and the J gene lost 7 bases, with 25 bases spanning the gap. The CDR3 runs to 16 residues. The germline V gene encodes CDR1 SGDLS and CDR2 YYNGEE. Written as DNA, the CDR3 is TGTGCCAGCATCAGAAGGAGACAGGTGCGTATGGGTGGCTACACCTTC. Translation gives CASIRRRQVRMGGYTF. The entire variable domain, with the rest obtained from reference TRBV9 and TRBJ1-2, is as follows: DSGVTQTPKHLITATGQRVTLRCSPRSGDLSVYWYQQSLDQGLQFLIQYYNGEERAKGNILERFSAQQFPDLHSELNLSSLELGDSALYFCASIRRRQVRMGGYTFGSGTRLTVV.

The CDR3 DNA is TGCGCCAGCAGCCAGGGGGACTGGCGGCTCGAGACCCAGTACTTC. Protein: CASSQGDWRLETQYF. This chain links TRBV4-3 with TRBJ2-5; TRBD2 might be the D (6 bases). CDR3 size: 15 residues. Germline CDR1 and CDR2: LGHNA and YSLEER. V gave up 3 bases and J gave up 5 bases, with 16 bases separating them.

The chain joins TRBV3-1 (or the pseudogene TRBV3-2) to TRBJ2-3, with D maybe TRBD2 (6 bases). In germline, CDR1 is LGHDT, CDR2 YNNKEL (reference sequence). V was cut by 4 bases and J by 2 bases, with 16 bases left in between. CDR3 length: 16 amino acids. The CDR3 bases are TGTGCCAGCAGCCCGACTACCGGGGGTCCCACAGATACGCAGTATTTT. It codes for CASSPTTGGPTDTQYF.